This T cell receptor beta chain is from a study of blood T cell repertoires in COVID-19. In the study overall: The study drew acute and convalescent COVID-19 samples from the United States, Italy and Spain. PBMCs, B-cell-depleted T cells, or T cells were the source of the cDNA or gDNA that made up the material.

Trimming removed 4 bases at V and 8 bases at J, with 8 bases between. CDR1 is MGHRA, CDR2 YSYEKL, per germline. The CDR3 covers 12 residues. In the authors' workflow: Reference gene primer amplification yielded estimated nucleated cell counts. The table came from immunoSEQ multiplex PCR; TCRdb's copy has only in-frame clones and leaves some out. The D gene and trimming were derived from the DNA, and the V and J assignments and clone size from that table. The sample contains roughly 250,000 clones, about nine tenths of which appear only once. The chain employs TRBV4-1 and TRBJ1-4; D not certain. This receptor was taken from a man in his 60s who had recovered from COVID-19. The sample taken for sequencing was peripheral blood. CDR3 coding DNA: TGCGCCAGCAGCCGCATACGGGAAAAACTGTTTTTT. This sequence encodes CASSRIREKLFF.